This T cell receptor (beta chain) was profiled in a study of blood T cell repertoires in COVID-19. J gave up 1 base and V 4 bases, and 16 bases lay outside the gene matches. The CDR3 loop spans 19 amino acids. Germline V gene lookup returns CDR1 SNHLY and CDR2 FYNNEI. Under the authors' procedure: Amplifying reference gene primers gave estimates of nucleated cell counts. Using immunoSEQ multiplex PCR, the repertoire was profiled, and TCRdb retains in-frame clones only, with some absent. Clone size and the V and J calls come from that table; the DNA yielded D and trimming. The table records about 220,000 clones, approximately 85% of them present only once.

The source is a woman between 65 and 79 years old with acute or convalescent COVID-19. The sample consisted of peripheral blood. J is TRBJ1-3 and V is TRBV2; TRBD1 agrees at 7 bases. CDR3 sequence (DNA): TGTGCCAGCAGTGCGCTAGGACAGGCGCTGCTTACTTCTGGAAACACCATATATTTT. Translation: CASSALGQALLTSGNTIYF.